The next 5 T cell receptor beta chains were all read from a single sample in a study of blood T cell repertoires in COVID-19. Method: immunoSEQ multiplex PCR; TCRdb's copy keeps in-frame clones and lacks some. The sample holds about 400,000 clones; around 90% are singletons and the top ten take around 2%. Specimen: PBMCs or T cells enriched from blood (not recorded which). Receptors were obtained from a woman aged 40 to 50 with acute COVID-19.

This clone was detected once. The rearrangement links TRBV5-6 to TRBJ1-5, with TRBD1 matching 7 bases. Germline V gives CDR1 SGHDT, CDR2 YYEEEE. Trimming cost V 0 bases and J 5 bases; bases outside gene matches: 5. The CDR3 is made up of 15 amino acids. CDR3 residues: CASSLGGGRDQPQHF. CDR3 bases: TGTGCCAGCAGCTTGGGAGGGGGCCGCGATCAGCCCCAGCATTTT. Full variable domain (rest looked up from reference TRBV5-6 and TRBJ1-5): DAGVTQSPTHLIKTRGQQVTLRCSPKSGHDTVSWYQQALGQGPQFIFQYYEEEERQRGNFPDRFSGHQFPNYSSELNVNALLLGDSALYLCASSLGGGRDQPQHFGDGTRLSIL.

This clone was detected many times. CDR3 DNA sequence: TGTGCCAGCAGTGAAGGGTGGGAGACCGGGGAGCTGTTTTTT. It codes for CASSEGWETGELFF. The gene calls are TRBV6-1 and TRBJ2-2, with D perhaps TRBD2 (5 bases). The germline V and J ends were trimmed by 1 base and 5 bases, with 8 bases remaining between them. Germline V gene sequence: CDR1 MNHNS, CDR2 SASEGT. The CDR3 loop spans 14 amino acids.

The V gene is TRBV7-9, the J gene TRBJ1-2, with unresolved D. The V and J ends lost 5 bases and 2 bases respectively, with 15 bases between them. The CDR3 is 15 residues long. Germline CDR1 is SEHNR and CDR2 is FQNEAQ (reference sequence). The CDR3 DNA reads as TGTGCCAGCAGCCGCATCACGGCGGGGAACTATGGCTACACCTTC. Protein: CASSRITAGNYGYTF.

A remark on this clone: At the DNA level, this CDR3 is encoded by other sequences in the same sample as well. V usage is TRBV3-1 (or the pseudogene TRBV3-2) and J usage is TRBJ1-3; 7 bases are shared with TRBD1. CDR1 and CDR2 from the germline V gene are LGHDT and YNNKEL (reference sequence). V shed 4 bases and J 2 bases; nucleotides not matched to a gene: 2. This CDR3 is 14 amino acids long. This chain's CDR3 is CASSRQGTGNTIYF. For the CDR3, the DNA is TGTGCCAGCAGCCGACAGGGAACTGGAAACACCATATATTTT.

This chain links TRBV30 with TRBJ1-6; D uncertain. Trimming cost V 1 base and J 10 bases, with 20 bases left between them. Germline assignment: CDR1 GTSNPN and CDR2 SVGIG (reference sequence). The CDR3 covers 16 residues. The CDR3 reads CAWSDPYVLRESPLHF. The CDR3 bases are TGTGCCTGGAGTGACCCGTACGTCCTCCGAGAGTCACCCCTCCACTTT.